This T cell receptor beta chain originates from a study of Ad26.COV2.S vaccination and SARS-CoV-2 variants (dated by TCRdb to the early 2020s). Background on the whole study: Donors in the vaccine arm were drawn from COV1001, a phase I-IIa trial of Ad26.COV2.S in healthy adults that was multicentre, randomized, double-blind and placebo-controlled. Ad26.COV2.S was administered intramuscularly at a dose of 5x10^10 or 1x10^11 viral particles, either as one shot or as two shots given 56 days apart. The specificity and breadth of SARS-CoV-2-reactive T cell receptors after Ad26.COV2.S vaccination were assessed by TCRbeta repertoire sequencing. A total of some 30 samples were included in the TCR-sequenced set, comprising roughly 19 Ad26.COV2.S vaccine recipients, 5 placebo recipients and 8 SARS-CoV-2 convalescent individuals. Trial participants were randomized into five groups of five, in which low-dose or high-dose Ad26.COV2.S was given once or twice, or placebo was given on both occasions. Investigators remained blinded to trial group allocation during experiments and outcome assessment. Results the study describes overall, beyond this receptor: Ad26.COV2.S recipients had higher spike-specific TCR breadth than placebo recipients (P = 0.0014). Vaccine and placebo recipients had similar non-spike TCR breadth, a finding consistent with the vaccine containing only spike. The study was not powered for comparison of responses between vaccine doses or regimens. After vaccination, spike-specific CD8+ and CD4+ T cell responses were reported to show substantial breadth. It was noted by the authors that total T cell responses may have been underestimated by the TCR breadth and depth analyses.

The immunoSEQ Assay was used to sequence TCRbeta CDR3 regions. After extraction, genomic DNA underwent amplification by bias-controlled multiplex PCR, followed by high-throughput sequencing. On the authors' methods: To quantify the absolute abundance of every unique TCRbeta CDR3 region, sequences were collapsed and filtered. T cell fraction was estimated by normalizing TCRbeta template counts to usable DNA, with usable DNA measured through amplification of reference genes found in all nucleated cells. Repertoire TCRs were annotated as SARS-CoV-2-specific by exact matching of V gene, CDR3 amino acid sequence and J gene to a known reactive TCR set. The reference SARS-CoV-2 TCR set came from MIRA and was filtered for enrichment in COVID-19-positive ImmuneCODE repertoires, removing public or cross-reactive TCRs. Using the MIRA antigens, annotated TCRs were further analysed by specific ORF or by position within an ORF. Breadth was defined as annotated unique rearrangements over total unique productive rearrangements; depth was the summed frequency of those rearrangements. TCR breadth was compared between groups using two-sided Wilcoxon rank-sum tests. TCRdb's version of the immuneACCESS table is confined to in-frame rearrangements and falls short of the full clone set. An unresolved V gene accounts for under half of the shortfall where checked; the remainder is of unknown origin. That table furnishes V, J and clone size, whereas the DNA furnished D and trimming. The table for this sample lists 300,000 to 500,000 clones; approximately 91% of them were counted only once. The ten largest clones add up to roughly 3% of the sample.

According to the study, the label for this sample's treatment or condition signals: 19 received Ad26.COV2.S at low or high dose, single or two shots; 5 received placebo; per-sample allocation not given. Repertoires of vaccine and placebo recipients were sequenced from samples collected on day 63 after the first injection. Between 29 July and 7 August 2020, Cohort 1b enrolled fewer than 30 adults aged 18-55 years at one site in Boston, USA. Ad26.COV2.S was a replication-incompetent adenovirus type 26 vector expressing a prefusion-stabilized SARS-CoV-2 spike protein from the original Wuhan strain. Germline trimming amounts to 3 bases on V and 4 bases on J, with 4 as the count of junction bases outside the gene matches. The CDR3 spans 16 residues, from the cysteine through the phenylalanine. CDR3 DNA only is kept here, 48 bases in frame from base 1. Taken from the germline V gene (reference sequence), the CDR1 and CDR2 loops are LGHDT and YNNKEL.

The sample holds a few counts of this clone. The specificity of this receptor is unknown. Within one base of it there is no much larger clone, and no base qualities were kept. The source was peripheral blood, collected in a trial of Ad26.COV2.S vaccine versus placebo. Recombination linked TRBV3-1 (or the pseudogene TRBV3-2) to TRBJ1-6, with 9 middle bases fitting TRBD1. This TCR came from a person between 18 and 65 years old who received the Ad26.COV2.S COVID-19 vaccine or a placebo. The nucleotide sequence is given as TGTGCCAGCAGCCACAGGACAGGGGTGTATAATTCACCCCTCCACTTT. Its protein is CASSHRTGVYNSPLHF.